This T cell receptor beta chain was sequenced during a study of blood T cell repertoires in COVID-19. About the research overall: Researchers got acute and convalescent COVID-19 samples from the United States, Italy and Spain. Sources were T cells, B-cell-depleted T cells, or PBMCs; the material itself was cDNA or gDNA.

Under the authors' procedure: Amplifying reference gene primers gave estimates of nucleated cell counts. Clones were read by immunoSEQ multiplex PCR, and TCRdb kept only the in-frame ones, dropping some. That table furnishes V, J and clone size, whereas the DNA furnished D and trimming. The repertoire holds about 36,000 clones, with approximately 78% as singletons. V was pared by 2 bases and J by 8 bases, with 9 bases of the junction left unmatched. The CDR3 contains 16 residues. In germline, CDR1 is SGHRS, CDR2 YFSETQ. Sequences were obtained from peripheral blood. This sequence was found in a human donor in a cohort sampled during active or convalescent COVID-19. The donor label of this sample is uncertain. This rearrangement joins TRBV5-1 to TRBJ2-3; 12 bases are shared with TRBD2. CDR3 sequence (DNA): TGCGCCAGCAGCTTTTGGCTAGCGGGAGGGGTTGGTACGCAGTATTTT. Its translation is CASSFWLAGGVGTQYF.